This TCR beta chain is from a study of CD8 T cells in ankylosing spondylitis. MiXCR, run by TCRdb on the 5' RACE reads, gives a single entry per CDR3 protein. The sample carries about 240,000 distinct CDR3 sequences, 8.6% recorded once. This clonotype was seen repeatedly, ten times or more. The antigen is not known. V was trimmed by 6 bases and J by 6 bases, leaving 7 bases between them. This CDR3 is 11 amino acids long. Germline V gene data show CDR1 as ENHRY and CDR2 as SYGVKD. Study results and limitations: Characteristic of ankylosing spondylitis blood, it appeared, was a TCR beta motif comprising eight highly homologous variants. CD8+ cells made up the disease-linked clones, which were relatively rare in peripheral blood.

This sequence joins TRBV10-3 and TRBJ2-3; no clear D. What was sequenced was blood, either unsorted or a sorted T cell fraction (not recorded which). The source of this sequence is a male donor with ankylosing spondylitis or in good health (not recorded which). The CDR3 coding sequence is TGTGCCATCAGCCACCGCGATACGCAGTATTTT. This gives the protein CAISHRDTQYF.